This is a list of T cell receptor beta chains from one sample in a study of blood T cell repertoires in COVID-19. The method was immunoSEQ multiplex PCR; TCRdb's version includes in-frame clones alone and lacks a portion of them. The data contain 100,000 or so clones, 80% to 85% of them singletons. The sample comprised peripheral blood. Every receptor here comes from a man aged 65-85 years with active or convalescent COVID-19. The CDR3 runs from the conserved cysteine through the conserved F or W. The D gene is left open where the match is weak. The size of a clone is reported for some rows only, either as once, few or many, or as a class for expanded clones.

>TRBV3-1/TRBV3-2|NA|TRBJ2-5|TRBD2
CASSQNPIAGGFQETQYF
TGTGCCAGCAGCCAAAATCCGATAGCGGGGGGCTTCCAAGAGACCCAGTACTTC
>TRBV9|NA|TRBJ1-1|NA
CASSISGHGGLGTEAFF
TGTGCCAGCAGCATCTCGGGACATGGAGGCTTGGGGACTGAAGCTTTCTTT
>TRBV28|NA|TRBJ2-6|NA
CASSFSGTGANVLTF
TGTGCCAGCAGTTTTTCGGGAACTGGGGCCAACGTCCTGACTTTC
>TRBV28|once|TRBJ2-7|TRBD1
CASSLPGQGTYEQYF
TGTGCCAGCAGTTTACCCGGACAGGGGACCTACGAGCAGTACTTC
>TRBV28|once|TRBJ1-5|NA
CASSLWQGGGQPQHF
TGTGCCAGCAGTTTATGGCAGGGCGGCGGCCAGCCCCAGCATTTT
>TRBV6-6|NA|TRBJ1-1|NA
CASTHGQVTEAFF
TGTGCCAGCACCCATGGCCAGGTCACTGAAGCTTTCTTT
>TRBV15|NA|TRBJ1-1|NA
CATSGGGGLNTEAFF
TGTGCCACCAGCGGAGGCGGAGGATTGAACACTGAAGCTTTCTTT
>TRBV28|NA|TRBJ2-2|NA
CASMSRPSRELFF
TGTGCCAGCATGTCGAGGCCATCGAGGGAGCTGTTTTTT
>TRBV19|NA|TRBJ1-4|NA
CASSTRGEKLFF
TGTGCCAGTAGTACCAGGGGAGAAAAACTGTTTTTT
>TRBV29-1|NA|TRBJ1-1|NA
CSGQNTEAFF
TGCAGCGGGCAGAACACTGAAGCTTTCTTT
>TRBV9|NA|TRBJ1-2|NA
CASSPDRLPGYTF
TGTGCCAGCAGCCCTGACAGGCTCCCTGGCTACACCTTC
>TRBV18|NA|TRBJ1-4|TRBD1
CASSRSGQGREKLFF
TGTGCCAGCTCACGGAGCGGACAGGGCCGGGAAAAACTGTTTTTT
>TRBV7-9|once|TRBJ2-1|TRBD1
CASSLRTGVDYNEQFF
TGTGCCAGCAGCTTAAGGACAGGGGTAGATTACAATGAGCAGTTCTTC
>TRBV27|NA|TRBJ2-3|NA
CASSPSGLTDTQYF
TGTGCCAGCAGTCCCTCGGGACTCACAGATACGCAGTATTTT
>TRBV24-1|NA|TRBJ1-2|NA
CATSQSQNYGYTF
TGTGCCACCAGTCAGTCCCAAAACTATGGCTACACCTTC
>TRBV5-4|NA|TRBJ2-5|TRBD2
CASSLGGSGGQETQYF
TGTGCCAGCAGCTTGGGTGGTAGCGGGGGACAAGAGACCCAGTACTTC
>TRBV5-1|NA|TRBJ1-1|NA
CASSRDTLNTEAFF
TGCGCCAGCAGCCGGGACACCTTGAACACTGAAGCTTTCTTT
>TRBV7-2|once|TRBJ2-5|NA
CASSLRRGGRKETQYF
TGTGCCAGCAGCTTACGGAGGGGGGGAAGGAAAGAGACCCAGTACTTC
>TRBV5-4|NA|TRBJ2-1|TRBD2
CASSLPLAGGRNEQFF
TGTGCCAGCAGCTTACCACTAGCGGGGGGCCGCAATGAGCAGTTCTTC
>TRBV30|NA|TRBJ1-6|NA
CAWTTRGLQYNSPLHF
TGTGCCTGGACCACGCGGGGGCTACAGTACAATTCACCCCTCCACTTT
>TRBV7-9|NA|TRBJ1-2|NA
CASSVEAGINYGYTF
TGTGCCAGCAGCGTCGAGGCGGGCATTAACTATGGCTACACCTTC
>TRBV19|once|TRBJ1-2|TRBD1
CASSFAAPGQGADYGYTF
TGTGCCAGTAGTTTCGCCGCTCCGGGACAGGGGGCGGACTATGGCTACACCTTC
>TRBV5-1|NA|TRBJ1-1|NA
CASSLAGGETEAFF
TGCGCCAGCAGCTTGGCCGGGGGAGAGACTGAAGCTTTCTTT
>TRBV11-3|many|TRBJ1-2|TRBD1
CASSFLQGAYYGYTF
TGTGCCAGCAGCTTTTTACAGGGGGCCTACTATGGCTACACCTTC
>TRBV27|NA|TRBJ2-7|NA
CASSSQGWAHEQYF
TGTGCCAGCAGTTCCCAGGGGTGGGCCCACGAGCAGTACTTC
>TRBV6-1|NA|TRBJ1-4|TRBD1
CASSEAIRGQAGLNEKLFF
TGTGCCAGCAGTGAAGCGATCAGGGGGCAGGCAGGGCTTAATGAAAAACTGTTTTTT
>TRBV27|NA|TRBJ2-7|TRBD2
CASSPAGERYEQYF
TGTGCCAGCAGTCCAGCGGGGGAGCGGTACGAGCAGTACTTC
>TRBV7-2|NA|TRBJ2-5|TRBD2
CASSLRGGTSQETQYF
TGTGCCAGCAGCCTTCGCGGGGGGACTTCCCAGGAGACCCAGTACTTC
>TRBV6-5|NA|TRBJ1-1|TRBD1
CASSYRDSTEAFF
TGTGCCAGCAGTTACAGGGACAGCACTGAAGCTTTCTTT
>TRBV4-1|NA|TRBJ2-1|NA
CASSQDKGDSSSYNEQFF
TGCGCCAGCAGCCAAGATAAAGGTGACTCCAGCTCCTACAATGAGCAGTTCTTC
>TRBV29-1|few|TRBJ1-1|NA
CSVGSWATEAFF
TGCAGCGTTGGGTCCTGGGCCACTGAAGCTTTCTTT